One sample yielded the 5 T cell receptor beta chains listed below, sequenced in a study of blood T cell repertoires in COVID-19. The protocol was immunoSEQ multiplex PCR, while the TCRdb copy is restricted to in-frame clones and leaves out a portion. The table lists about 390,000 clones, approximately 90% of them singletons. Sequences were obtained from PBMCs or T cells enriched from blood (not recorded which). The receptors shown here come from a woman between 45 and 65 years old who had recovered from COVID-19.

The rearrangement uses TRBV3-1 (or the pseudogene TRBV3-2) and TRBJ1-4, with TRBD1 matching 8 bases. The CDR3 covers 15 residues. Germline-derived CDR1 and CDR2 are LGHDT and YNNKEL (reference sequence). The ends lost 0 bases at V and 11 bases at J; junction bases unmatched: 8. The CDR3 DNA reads TGTGCCAGCAGCCAAGATCTGGCAGGGGGCGGGAAACTGTTTTTT. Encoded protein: CASSQDLAGGGKLFF.

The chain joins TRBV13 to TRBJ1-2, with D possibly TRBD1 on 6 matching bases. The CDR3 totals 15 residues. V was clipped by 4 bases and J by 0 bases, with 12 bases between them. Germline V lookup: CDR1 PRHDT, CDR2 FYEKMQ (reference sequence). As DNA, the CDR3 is TGTGCCAGCAGCTCGGGGGGGCAAGCTAACTATGGCTACACCTTC. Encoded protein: CASSSGGQANYGYTF.

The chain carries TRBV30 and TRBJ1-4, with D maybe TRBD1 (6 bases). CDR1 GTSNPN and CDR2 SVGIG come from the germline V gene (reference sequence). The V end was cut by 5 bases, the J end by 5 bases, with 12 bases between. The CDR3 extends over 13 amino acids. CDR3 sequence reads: CAWQGQNNEKLFF. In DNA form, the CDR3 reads TGTGCCTGGCAAGGACAGAACAATGAAAAACTGTTTTTT.

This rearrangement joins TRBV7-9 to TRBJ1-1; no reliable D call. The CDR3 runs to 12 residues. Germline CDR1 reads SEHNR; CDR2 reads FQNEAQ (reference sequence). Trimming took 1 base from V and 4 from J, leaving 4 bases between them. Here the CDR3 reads CASSLDITEAFF. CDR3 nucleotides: TGTGCCAGCAGCTTAGATATCACTGAAGCTTTCTTT.

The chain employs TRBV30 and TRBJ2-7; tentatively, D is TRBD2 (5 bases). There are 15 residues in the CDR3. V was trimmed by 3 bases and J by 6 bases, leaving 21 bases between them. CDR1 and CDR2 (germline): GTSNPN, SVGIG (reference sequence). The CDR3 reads CAWREEPGLWSEQYF. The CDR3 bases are TGTGCCTGGAGAGAGGAGCCGGGATTATGGTCCGAGCAGTACTTC.